The clone carrying this T cell receptor (beta chain) is a singleton in its sample. These data belong to a study of blood T cell repertoires in COVID-19. Study as a whole: The United States, Italy and Spain were the sources of the acute and convalescent COVID-19 samples. In each case, the material was cDNA or gDNA derived from T cells, B-cell-depleted T cells, or PBMCs.

CDR3 length: 12 residues. V gave up 8 bases and J gave up 7 bases, with 11 bases separating them. CDR1 and CDR2 (germline): ENHRY, SYGVKD. Original processing notes: Nucleated cell number was recorded as an estimate derived from reference gene primer amplification. Only in-frame clones appear in the TCRdb table, and some are missing; sequencing was by immunoSEQ multiplex PCR. The V and J calls and the clone size are those of that table, but D and trimming were determined from the DNA. The sample lists 200,000 to 300,000 clones; about 90% were seen once. The chain carries TRBV10-3 and TRBJ1-4; D gene uncertain. The material sequenced was peripheral blood. This clonotype was sampled from a woman aged 45 to 65 with acute or convalescent COVID-19. DNA for the CDR3: TGTGCCATCGGGAGTGGGAGTGAAAAACTGTTTTTT. This sequence encodes CAIGSGSEKLFF.